The sequence of this TCR beta chain was determined in a study of T cell responses to AZD1222 COVID-19 vaccine. V dropped 1 base and J dropped 8; count of bases not matched to a gene: 3. Germline V gene lookup returns CDR1 SGHKS and CDR2 YYEKEE (reference sequence). The CDR3 is 13 amino acids. Clones were read by immunoSEQ multiplex PCR, and TCRdb kept only the in-frame ones, dropping some. The data hold more than 140,000 clones, with approximately 90% observed a single time. This TCR derives from an adult in good health. Sample: peripheral blood, taken on day 0 of AZD1222 vaccination. This chain links TRBV5-5 with TRBJ2-1; 7 nucleotides agree with TRBD2. CDR3 region: CASSLWEGHEQFF. The CDR3 DNA follows: TGTGCCAGCAGCTTGTGGGAGGGCCATGAGCAGTTCTTC.